This T cell receptor beta chain was obtained from a study of CD8 T cells in Susac syndrome. The RNA, 0.5 to 1 ug, was put through reverse transcription using random hexamers. Across 54 Vbeta and 13 Jbeta, immunoSEQ multiplex PCR amplified TCR beta CDR3. TCRdb reanalysed the immunoSEQ multiplex PCR reads using MiXCR and keeps one entry per CDR3 protein. This table holds 250,000 or so distinct CDR3 sequences, roughly 93% found once. Germline loops: CDR1 ENHRY, CDR2 SYGVKD. The CDR3 has 16 residues. V dropped 6 bases and J dropped 3 bases, with 20 bases sitting between them. Sequenced input: CD4+ T cells from PBMCs. The chain employs TRBV10-3 and TRBJ1-2; no clear D gene. The receptor's source is a human donor with multiple sclerosis. CDR3 coding DNA: TGTGCCATCAGCTTATTGGAACAGAAGAGTCACTATGGCTACACCTTC. It translates to CAISLLEQKSHYGYTF.